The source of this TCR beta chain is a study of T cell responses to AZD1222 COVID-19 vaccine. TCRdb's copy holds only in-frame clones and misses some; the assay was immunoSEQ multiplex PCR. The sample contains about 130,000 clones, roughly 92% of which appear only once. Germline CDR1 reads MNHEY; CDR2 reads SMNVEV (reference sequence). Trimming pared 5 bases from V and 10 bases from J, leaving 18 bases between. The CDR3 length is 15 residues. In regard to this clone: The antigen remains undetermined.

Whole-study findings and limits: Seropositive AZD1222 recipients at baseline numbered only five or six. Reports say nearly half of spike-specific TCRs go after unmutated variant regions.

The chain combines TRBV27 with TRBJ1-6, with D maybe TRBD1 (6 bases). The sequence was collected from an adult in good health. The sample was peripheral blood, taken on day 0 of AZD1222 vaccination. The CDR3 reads CASSIGQPPGSPLHF. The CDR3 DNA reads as TGTGCCAGCAGTATAGGACAGCCCCCGGGGTCACCCCTCCACTTT.